The 7 T cell receptor beta chains given below trace back to one sample, sequenced in a study of persistence of HIV-infected CD4 T cells. This nonspecific control used anti-CD3/anti-CD28 bead stimulation of CD4+ T cells. CD4+ T cells upregulating both CD40 ligand and CD69 were sorted as responding cells. This was the immunoSEQ version 4 assay in survey mode. The data were produced by immunoSEQ multiplex PCR, yet TCRdb's version contains in-frame clones alone and is incomplete. Of about 45,000 clones in the sample, 70% to 90% were seen once. Their recognized antigens are unknown. The specimen comprised CD4+ T cells sorted from PBMCs after roughly 18-hour stimulation, sampled from a patient who received antiretroviral therapy. These receptors were taken from an adult woman with HIV who was CMV-seropositive.

The chain is built from TRBV24-1 and TRBJ1-2; D is possibly TRBD1 (5 bases). CDR1 is KGHDR and CDR2 is SFDVKD in the germline V gene. The length of the CDR3 is 15 residues. The germline V and J ends were trimmed by 3 bases and 7 bases, with 17 bases remaining between them. The CDR3 reads CATSDPKGRRSGYTF. The CDR3 DNA sequence: TGTGCCACCAGTGATCCGAAGGGACGGAGGAGTGGCTACACCTTC.

The chain links TRBV3-1 (or the pseudogene TRBV3-2) to TRBJ2-1, with 7 positions matching TRBD2. Per the germline V gene, CDR1 is LGHDT and CDR2 is YNNKEL (reference sequence). V trimming: 4 bases; J trimming: 8 bases; junction bases outside the gene matches: 8. There are 14 residues in the CDR3. In nucleotides, the CDR3 is TGTGCCAGCAGCCGGGGAGGGGTAGACCATGAGCAGTTCTTC. Amino acid sequence: CASSRGGVDHEQFF.

The chain carries TRBV27 and TRBJ2-2; no clear D. The germline V and J ends were trimmed by 6 bases and 3 bases, with 14 bases remaining between them. In germline, CDR1 is MNHEY, CDR2 SMNVEV (reference sequence). This CDR3 has 15 residues. CDR3 DNA sequence: TGTGCCAGCAGGGGTGGCGCGGACCACACCGGGGAGCTGTTTTTT. It encodes CASRGGADHTGELFF.

About this clone: Compared with germline, one end of the junction differs, possibly owing to a read error. This chain joins TRBV18 and TRBJ2-7, with TRBD1 matching 7 bases. The CDR3 covers 16 residues. From germline, CDR1 is KGHSH and CDR2 LQKENI. The CDR3 loop reads CASSPLSGTETYGQYF. CDR3 DNA: TGTGCCAGCTCACCTTTATCCGGGACAGAAACCTACGGGCAGTACTTC.

The chain employs TRBV19 and TRBJ1-2; D is possibly TRBD1 (5 bases). CDR3 size: 14 residues. V lost 3 bases, J lost 2 bases, and 10 bases lay in between. Germline V gives CDR1 LNHDA, CDR2 SQIVND (reference sequence). CDR3 nucleotides: TGTGCCAGTAGTATTACGGGGGACAACTATGGCTACACCTTC. Amino acid sequence: CASSITGDNYGYTF.

The rearrangement links TRBV24-1 to TRBJ1-1; perhaps TRBD1 as D (6 bases). The germline V gene has CDR1 KGHDR and CDR2 SFDVKD. The length of the CDR3 is 13 residues. Trimming removed 5 bases at V and 6 bases at J, with 12 bases between. The CDR3 sequence is CATSAFRGAEAFF. The CDR3 coding sequence is TGTGCCACCAGTGCCTTCAGGGGAGCTGAAGCTTTCTTT.

This chain links TRBV10-2 with TRBJ2-1, with 10 bases aligning to TRBD2. With V trimmed by 8 bases and J by 9 bases, 13 bases remained unmatched. The germline CDR1 and CDR2 sequences are WSHSY and SAAADI. This CDR3 is 15 amino acids long. The CDR3 is CASASSGSKLGEQFF. The CDR3 coding sequence is TGCGCCAGCGCATCTAGCGGGAGTAAGTTGGGTGAGCAGTTCTTC.